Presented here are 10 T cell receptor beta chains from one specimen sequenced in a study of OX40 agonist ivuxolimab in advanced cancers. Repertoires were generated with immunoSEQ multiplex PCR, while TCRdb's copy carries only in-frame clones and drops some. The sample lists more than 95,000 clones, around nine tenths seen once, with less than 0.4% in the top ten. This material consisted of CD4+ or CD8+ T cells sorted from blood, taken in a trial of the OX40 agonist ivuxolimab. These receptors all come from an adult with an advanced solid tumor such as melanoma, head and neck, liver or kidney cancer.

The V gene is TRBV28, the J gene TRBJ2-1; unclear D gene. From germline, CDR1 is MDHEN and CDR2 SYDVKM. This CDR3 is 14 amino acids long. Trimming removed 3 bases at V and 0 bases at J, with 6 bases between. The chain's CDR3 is CASSFLNSYNEQFF. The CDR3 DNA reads TGTGCCAGCAGTTTCCTAAACTCCTACAATGAGCAGTTCTTC.

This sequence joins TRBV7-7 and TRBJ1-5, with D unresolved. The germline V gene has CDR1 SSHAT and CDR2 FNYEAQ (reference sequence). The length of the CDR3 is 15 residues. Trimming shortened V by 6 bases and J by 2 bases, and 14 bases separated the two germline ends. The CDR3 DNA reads TGTGCCAGCAGACCGACCCGAGGGTGCAATCAGCCCCAGCATTTT. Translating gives CASRPTRGCNQPQHF.

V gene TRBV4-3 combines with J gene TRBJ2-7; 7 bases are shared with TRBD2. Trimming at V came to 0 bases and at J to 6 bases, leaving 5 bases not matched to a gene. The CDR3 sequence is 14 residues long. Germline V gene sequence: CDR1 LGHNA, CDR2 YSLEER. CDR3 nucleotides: TGCGCCAGCAGCCAAGAGAGTCCGGGGGGCGAGCAGTACTTC. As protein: CASSQESPGGEQYF.

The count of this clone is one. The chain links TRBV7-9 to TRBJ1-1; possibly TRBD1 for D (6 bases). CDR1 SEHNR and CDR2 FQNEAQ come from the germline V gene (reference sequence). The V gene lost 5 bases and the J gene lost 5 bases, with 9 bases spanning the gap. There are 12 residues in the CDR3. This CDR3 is CASSPTGTEAFF. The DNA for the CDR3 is TGTGCCAGCAGCCCTACAGGGACTGAAGCTTTCTTT.

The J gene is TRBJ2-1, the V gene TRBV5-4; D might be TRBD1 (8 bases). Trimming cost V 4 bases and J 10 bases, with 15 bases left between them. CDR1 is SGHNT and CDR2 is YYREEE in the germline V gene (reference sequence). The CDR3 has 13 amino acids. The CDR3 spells CASSVQGGGEQFF. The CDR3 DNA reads TGTGCCAGCAGCGTACAGGGGGGGGGAGAGCAGTTCTTC.

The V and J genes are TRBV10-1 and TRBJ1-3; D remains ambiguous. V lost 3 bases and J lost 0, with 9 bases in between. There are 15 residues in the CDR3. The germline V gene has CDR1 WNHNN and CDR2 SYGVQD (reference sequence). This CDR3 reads CASSDGRHSGNTIYF. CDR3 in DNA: TGCGCCAGCAGTGATGGCAGACACTCTGGAAACACCATATATTTT.

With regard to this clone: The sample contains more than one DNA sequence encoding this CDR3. As DNA, the CDR3 is TGTGCCAGCAGTGAGGACAGGGGGAACTATGGCTACACCTTC. Its translation is CASSEDRGNYGYTF. J is TRBJ1-2 and V is TRBV6-1, with 10 nucleotides matching TRBD1. V was pared by 3 bases and J by 2 bases, with 0 bases of the junction left unmatched. This CDR3 comprises 14 residues. CDR1 is MNHNS, CDR2 SASEGT, per germline.

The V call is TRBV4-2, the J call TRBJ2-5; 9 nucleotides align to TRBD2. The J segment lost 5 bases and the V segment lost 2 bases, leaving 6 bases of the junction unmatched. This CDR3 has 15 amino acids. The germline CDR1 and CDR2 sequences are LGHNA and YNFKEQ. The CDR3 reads CASSQLSGGGETQYF. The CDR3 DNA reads TGTGCCAGCAGCCAACTTAGCGGGGGCGGGGAGACCCAGTACTTC.

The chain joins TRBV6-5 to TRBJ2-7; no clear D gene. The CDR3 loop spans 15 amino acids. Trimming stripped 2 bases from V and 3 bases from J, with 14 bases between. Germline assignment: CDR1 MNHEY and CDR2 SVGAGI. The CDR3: CASSYRSPKYYEQYF. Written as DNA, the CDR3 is TGTGCCAGCAGTTACCGTTCCCCTAAATACTACGAGCAGTACTTC.

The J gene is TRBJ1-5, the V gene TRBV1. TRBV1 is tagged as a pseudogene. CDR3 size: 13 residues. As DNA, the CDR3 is TGCACCAGCAGCCAAGATGAGGGTGAGCCCCAGCATTTT. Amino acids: CTSSQDEGEPQHF.